The entry below gives a single T cell receptor (beta chain) sequence along with its context. What it binds is unknown. Trimming removed 3 bases at V and 7 bases at J, with 13 bases between. The germline V gene encodes CDR1 DFQATT and CDR2 SNEGSKA (reference sequence). The CDR3 sequence is 12 residues long. This specimen belongs to a study of regulatory T cells in long-lasting Graves disease. For the study at large: Recently diagnosed Graves' patients had received antithyroid drugs for under 3 months. Regarding the study as a whole: Preferential use of TRBV28, TRBJ1-2 and TRBJ2-5 was seen in persistent disease. New patients shared approximately 930 public clonotypes, fewer than the approximately 2,500 shared by persistent patients. Reduced TCR diversity was observed in persistent Graves' patients versus newly diagnosed patients.

Researchers made TCR beta libraries by using iRepertoire HTBI primers and running Arm-PCR on CDR3 regions. TCRdb itself ran the multiplex PCR reads through MiXCR, one entry per CDR3 protein. Of approximately 300,000 distinct CDR3 sequences listed, under 20% are singletons. Time point: newly diagnosed GD, antithyroid drugs for less than 3 months. PBMC-derived RNA was used for the TCR library. Specimen: peripheral blood mononuclear cells (PBMCs), collected at new diagnosis, from a patient treated with antithyroid drugs. The chain recombines TRBV20-1 with TRBJ2-7, with unresolved D. The receptor comes from a female donor with Graves disease. This CDR3 is CSASDRAWEQYF. CDR3 nucleotide sequence: TGCAGTGCTAGTGATCGAGCTTGGGAGCAGTACTTC.